One sample yielded the 27 T cell receptor beta chains listed below, sequenced in a study of blood T cells in healthy people across ages. The authors ran a second PCR of about 6 to 12 cycles using a sample-barcoded 5' primer and a J-beta primer mix. TCRdb recomputed calls from the 5' RACE reads with MiXCR, one row per CDR3 protein. The sample includes hundreds of thousands of distinct CDR3 sequences, more than 45% of them seen just once. The sample was blood. The receptors originated from a man younger than 45 in good health.

This clonotype was found a few times. V and J are TRBV29-1 and TRBJ1-1; D is perhaps TRBD1 (6 bases). The V end was cut by 4 bases, the J end by 5 bases, with 11 bases between. CDR1 SQVTM and CDR2 ANQGSEA come from the germline V gene. The CDR3 has 12 residues. Here the CDR3 reads CSVGTDTTEAFF. CDR3 DNA: TGCAGCGTTGGGACAGACACGACTGAAGCTTTCTTT.

The chain links TRBV3-1 to TRBJ1-6, with 7 bases identical to TRBD1. The trim removed 1 base at V and 6 bases at J, leaving 3 bases unmatched. Germline CDR1 is LGHDT and CDR2 is YNNKEL (reference sequence). The CDR3 has 15 residues. CDR3 DNA: TGTGCCAGCAGCCAAGGGACAGGCGGTAATTCACCCCTCCACTTT. The encoded protein is CASSQGTGGNSPLHF.

The V call is TRBV7-2, the J call TRBJ2-2; the D is unclear. Germline CDR1 reads SGHTA; CDR2 reads FQGNSA. CDR3 size: 15 residues. Trimming pared 2 bases from V and 6 bases from J, leaving 13 bases between. The CDR3 DNA is TGTGCCAGCAGCTTAACCGTCGCGGTAGCCGGGGAGCTGTTTTTT. This sequence encodes CASSLTVAVAGELFF.

This clonotype has only a few counts. The chain joins TRBV6-1 to TRBJ2-3; 10 bases fit TRBD2. The CDR3 totals 15 residues. Trimming took 4 bases from V and 6 from J; bases not matched to a gene: 7. Germline CDR1 is MNHNS and CDR2 is SASEGT. CDR3 sequence reads: CASSVDSGGVDTQYF. CDR3 DNA sequence: TGTGCCAGCAGTGTTGACAGCGGGGGGGTGGATACGCAGTATTTT.

This rearrangement joins TRBV6-2 or TRBV6-3 to TRBJ2-1; TRBD2 is a possible D gene (6 bases). Trimming cost V 5 bases and J 10 bases, with 15 bases left between them. This CDR3 is 13 amino acids long. Germline CDR1 is MNHEY and CDR2 is SVGEGT. The CDR3 reads CASSRRDAGEQFF. The CDR3 bases are TGTGCCAGCAGTCGCCGGGACGCGGGGGAGCAGTTCTTC.

This chain links TRBV5-1 with TRBJ2-7, with no clear D. The germline V and J ends were trimmed by 6 bases and 4 bases, with 14 bases remaining between them. Germline assignment: CDR1 SGHRS and CDR2 YFSETQ. The CDR3 is 13 residues long. CDR3 in amino acids: CASTNPTLYEQYF. The CDR3 DNA is TGCGCCAGCACCAACCCGACCCTATACGAGCAGTACTTC.

This clonotype was counted a few times. The chain uses TRBV21-1 and TRBJ1-2. TRBV21-1 is assigned pseudogene status. CDR3 size: 15 residues. The chain's CDR3 is CASSKRATSDYGYTF. CDR3 in DNA: TGTGCCAGCAGCAAACGTGCGACCTCGGACTATGGCTACACCTTC.

At least ten counts were recorded for this clonotype. V usage is TRBV9 and J usage is TRBJ2-5; D is uncertain. The CDR3 extends over 15 amino acids. Trimming left V 2 bases short and J 1 base short, with 12 bases between. Germline assignment: CDR1 SGDLS and CDR2 YYNGEE. The chain's CDR3 is CASSVGPRSQETQYF. The CDR3 DNA reads as TGTGCCAGCAGCGTTGGGCCCCGCAGCCAAGAGACCCAGTACTTC.

CDR3 region: CASSHDRGLDTTQHF. The CDR3 DNA sequence: TGCGCCAGCAGCCACGACAGGGGGCTGGACACGACCCAGCATTTT. The chain has TRBV4-1 and TRBJ1-5; TRBD1 matches 10 bases. Per the germline V gene, CDR1 is MGHRA and CDR2 is YSYEKL. This CDR3 contains 15 residues. V lost 3 bases to trimming and J lost 11 bases; unmatched junction nucleotides: 10.

V gene TRBV20-1 combines with J gene TRBJ2-7, with D hard to call. With 3 bases removed from V and 3 bases from J, the gap between germline ends came to 9 bases. CDR1 is DFQATT and CDR2 is SNEGSKA in the germline V gene (reference sequence). This CDR3 has 12 residues. The CDR3: CSASKPSYEQYF. The CDR3 coding sequence is TGCAGTGCTAGTAAGCCCAGCTACGAGCAGTACTTC.

The chain links TRBV7-2 to TRBJ2-7; perhaps TRBD2 as D (5 bases). The CDR3 sequence is 14 residues long. The V gene's germline CDR1 is SGHTA and CDR2 FQGNSA. The ends were cut back, 2 bases at V and 5 bases at J, with 13 bases in the middle. The CDR3 sequence: CASSLLALADEQYF. In DNA form, the CDR3 reads TGTGCCAGCAGCTTACTAGCTCTGGCCGACGAGCAGTACTTC.

The CDR3 loop reads CASSLAVTIVHEQFF. The CDR3 DNA follows: TGTGCCAGCAGCTTAGCGGTAACGATTGTCCATGAGCAGTTCTTC. V usage is TRBV7-2 and J usage is TRBJ2-1, with D uncertain. The germline V gene encodes CDR1 SGHTA and CDR2 FQGNSA. The CDR3 has 15 amino acids. The ends were cut back, 0 bases at V and 8 bases at J, with 14 bases in the middle.

The V call is TRBV27, the J call TRBJ2-7; 12 bases match TRBD2. The length of the CDR3 is 16 residues. Germline loops: CDR1 MNHEY, CDR2 SMNVEV (reference sequence). Unmatched junction bases numbered 8, after V lost 3 bases and J lost 5 bases. For the CDR3, the DNA is TGTGCCAGCAGTTTCATCTTGACTAGCGGGAGTCACGAGCAGTACTTC. This translates into CASSFILTSGSHEQYF.

This clonotype was counted a few times. V usage is TRBV7-2 and J usage is TRBJ2-5; 10 bases match TRBD2. Germline V gives CDR1 SGHTA, CDR2 FQGNSA. After removal of 3 bases from V and 0 bases from J, the junction contained 1 base not matched to a gene. This CDR3 spans 15 amino acids. The CDR3 region is CASSFSGGYQETQYF. CDR3 bases: TGTGCCAGCAGCTTTAGCGGGGGGTACCAAGAGACCCAGTACTTC. Based on the CDR3 plus reference TRBV7-2 and TRBJ2-5, the full variable domain is GAGVSQSPSNKVTEKGKDVELRCDPISGHTALYWYRQSLGQGLEFLIYFQGNSAPDKSGLPSDRFSAERTGGSVSTLTIQRTQQEDSAVYLCASSFSGGYQETQYFGPGTRLLVL.

Note on this clonotype: One end of the junction is discordant with germline, which a read error may explain. The chain couples TRBV7-2 to TRBJ2-7, with 9 bases that match TRBD1. In germline, CDR1 is SGHTA, CDR2 FQGNSA. CDR3 size: 16 residues. The CDR3 nucleotides are TGTGCCAACAGCCAGCCACCGGGACAGGGTCTCAGCGAGCAGTACTTC. This gives the protein CANSQPPGQGLSEQYF.

V usage is TRBV3-1 and J usage is TRBJ2-5; D uncertain. The CDR3 covers 12 residues. V was trimmed by 1 base and J by 11 bases, leaving 11 bases between them. CDR1 and CDR2 (germline): LGHDT, YNNKEL (reference sequence). CDR3 DNA: TGTGCCAGCAGCCAAGCTGTAAATGAGCAGTACTTC. The encoded protein is CASSQAVNEQYF.

The J gene is TRBJ1-1, the V gene TRBV28; D unclear. V lost 7 bases to trimming and J lost 1 base, with 13 bases between them. CDR3 size: 14 residues. CDR1 and CDR2 (germline): MDHEN, SYDVKM. This CDR3 reads CASTFYRENTEAFF. As DNA, the CDR3 is TGTGCCAGCACATTTTACCGGGAGAACACTGAAGCTTTCTTT.

The V and J genes are TRBV12-3 or TRBV12-4 and TRBJ2-1, with 10 bases identical to TRBD1. V trimming: 3 bases; J trimming: 6 bases; junction bases outside the gene matches: 8. This CDR3 has 16 amino acids. The CDR3 loop is CASSFQLWDRGNEQFF. CDR3 in DNA: TGTGCCAGCAGTTTCCAGTTGTGGGACAGGGGCAATGAGCAGTTCTTC.

J is TRBJ2-1 and V is TRBV4-3; the match to TRBD2 covers 9 bases. The CDR3 runs to 16 residues. Trimming removed 0 bases from V and 3 bases from J; junction bases left unmatched: 3. CDR1 is LGHNA, CDR2 YSLEER, per germline. The CDR3 here is CASSQDQTSGYNEQFF. As DNA, the CDR3 is TGCGCCAGCAGCCAAGATCAGACTAGCGGCTACAATGAGCAGTTCTTC.

The chain is built from TRBV4-1 and TRBJ2-1; 12 bases agree with TRBD2. V shed 1 base, J shed 7 bases, and the junction held 5 bases outside the gene matches. CDR3 length equals 16 residues. In germline, CDR1 is MGHRA, CDR2 YSYEKL. Here the CDR3 DNA reads TGCGCCAGCAGCCAAGGGGGACTAGCGGGTCGGAATGAGCAGTTCTTC. Protein: CASSQGGLAGRNEQFF.

The chain couples TRBV12-3 or TRBV12-4 to TRBJ1-6; D not certain. V lost 6 bases to trimming and J lost 9 bases, with 15 bases between them. The CDR3 consists of 14 residues. This CDR3 reads CASSSISIGSPLHF. The DNA for the CDR3 is TGTGCCAGCAGCTCCATCAGTATCGGTTCACCCCTCCACTTT.

V usage is TRBV6-1 and J usage is TRBJ2-2, with 8 bases identical to TRBD1. CDR3 length equals 15 residues. Germline CDR1 reads MNHNS; CDR2 reads SASEGT. Unmatched junction bases numbered 6, after V lost 6 bases and J lost 3 bases. CDR3 protein: CASRAGQGYTGELFF. The CDR3 DNA sequence: TGTGCCAGCAGGGCCGGACAGGGATACACCGGGGAGCTGTTTTTT.

The chain links TRBV4-2 to TRBJ2-1; D gene uncertain. The CDR3 is made up of 15 amino acids. Trimming took 4 bases from V and 0 from J, leaving 10 bases between them. CDR1 LGHNA and CDR2 YNFKEQ come from the germline V gene. The DNA of the CDR3 is TGTGCCAGCAGCCCCATCAGAAGCTCCTACAATGAGCAGTTCTTC. Translated, it gives CASSPIRSSYNEQFF.

The chain's CDR3 is CASSEQAYNEQFF. DNA for the CDR3: TGTGCCAGCAGTGAGCAGGCTTACAATGAGCAGTTCTTC. The chain links TRBV25-1 to TRBJ2-1; no clear D gene. From germline, CDR1 is MGHDK and CDR2 SYGVNS. The V and J ends lost 3 bases and 4 bases respectively, with 7 bases between them. The CDR3 contains 13 residues.

The chain uses TRBV2 and TRBJ1-3, with 10 nucleotides matching TRBD1. The CDR3 length is 15 residues. Germline CDR1 is SNHLY and CDR2 is FYNNEI. The V and J ends lost 4 bases and 4 bases, in that order; junction bases with no gene match: 4. CDR3 amino acids: CASSAGQGTGNTIYF. CDR3 DNA sequence: TGTGCCAGCAGTGCGGGACAGGGGACGGGAAACACCATATATTTT.

This chain links TRBV7-9 with TRBJ2-6; a possible D gene is TRBD1 (5 bases). The CDR3 is 19 residues long. Per the germline V gene, CDR1 is SEHNR and CDR2 is FQNEAQ (reference sequence). V lost 5 bases to trimming and J lost 0 bases, with 20 bases between them. CDR3 in amino acids: CASSGKQEKSPSGANVLTF. CDR3 DNA: TGTGCCAGCAGCGGAAAACAGGAAAAAAGCCCCTCTGGGGCCAACGTCCTGACTTTC.

This sequence joins TRBV10-3 and TRBJ1-2, with 7 nucleotides matching TRBD1. The V gene's germline CDR1 is ENHRY and CDR2 SYGVKD. The length of the CDR3 is 19 residues. Germline trimming cut 2 bases from V and 0 bases from J; bases unmatched to any gene: 15. The chain's CDR3 is CAISELSYRQGRTNYGYTF. CDR3 DNA sequence: TGTGCCATCAGTGAGCTTTCATACCGACAGGGTCGAACTAACTATGGCTACACCTTC.